The clone carrying this TCR beta chain was counted only a few times. The entry originates in a study of technical replicates of blood from several donors. Assay used: immunoSEQ multiplex PCR; TCRdb lists only in-frame clones, some missing. The sample contains more than 65,000 clones, roughly 92% of which appear only once. CDR1 is SGHRS and CDR2 is YFSETQ in the germline V gene. V shed 4 bases and J shed 8 bases, with 21 bases lying between them. CDR3 size: 15 residues. This clonotype was sampled from a human donor in good health. This chain connects TRBV5-1 to TRBJ1-1, with TRBD1 as a possible D gene (6 bases). Sequenced input: T cells isolated from PBMCs. CDR3: CASSVTSESGTEAFF. For the CDR3, the DNA is TGCGCCAGCAGCGTCACCTCAGAGTCAGGGACAGAAGCTTTCTTT.